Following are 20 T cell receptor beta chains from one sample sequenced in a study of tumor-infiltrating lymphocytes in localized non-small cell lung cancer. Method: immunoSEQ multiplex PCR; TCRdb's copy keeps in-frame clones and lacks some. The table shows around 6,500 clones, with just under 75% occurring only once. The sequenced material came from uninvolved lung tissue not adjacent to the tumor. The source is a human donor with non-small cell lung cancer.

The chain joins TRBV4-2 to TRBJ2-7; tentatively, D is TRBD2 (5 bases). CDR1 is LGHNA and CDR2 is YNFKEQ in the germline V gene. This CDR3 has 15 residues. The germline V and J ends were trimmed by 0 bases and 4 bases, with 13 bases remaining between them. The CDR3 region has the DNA TGTGCCAGCAGCCAAGATAAGGAGGCCTCTTACGAGCAGTACTTC. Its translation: CASSQDKEASYEQYF.

The CDR3 protein is CAWSVKGSGQPQHF. CDR3 DNA sequence: TGTGCCTGGAGTGTCAAAGGTAGTGGTCAGCCCCAGCATTTT. The V call is TRBV30, the J call TRBJ1-5, with D hard to call. CDR1 is GTSNPN, CDR2 SVGIG, per germline (reference sequence). This CDR3 comprises 14 residues. The V end was cut by 0 bases, the J end by 6 bases, with 12 bases between.

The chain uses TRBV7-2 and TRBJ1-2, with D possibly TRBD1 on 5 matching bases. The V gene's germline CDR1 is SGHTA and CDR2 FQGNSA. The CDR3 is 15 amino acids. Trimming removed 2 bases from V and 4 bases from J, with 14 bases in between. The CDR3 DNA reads TGTGCCAGCAGCTTAACTACTGGGGCGGTCTATGGCTACACCTTC. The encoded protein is CASSLTTGAVYGYTF. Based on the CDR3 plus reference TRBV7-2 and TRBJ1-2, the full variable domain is GAGVSQSPSNKVTEKGKDVELRCDPISGHTALYWYRQSLGQGLEFLIYFQGNSAPDKSGLPSDRFSAERTGGSVSTLTIQRTQQEDSAVYLCASSLTTGAVYGYTFGSGTRLTVV.

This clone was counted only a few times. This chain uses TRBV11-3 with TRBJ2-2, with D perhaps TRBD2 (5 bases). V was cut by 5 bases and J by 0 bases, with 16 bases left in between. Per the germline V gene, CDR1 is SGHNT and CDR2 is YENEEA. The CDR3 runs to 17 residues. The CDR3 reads CASSVALWTSNTGELFF. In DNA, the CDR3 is TGTGCCAGCAGCGTAGCTCTGTGGACTTCGAACACCGGGGAGCTGTTTTTT.

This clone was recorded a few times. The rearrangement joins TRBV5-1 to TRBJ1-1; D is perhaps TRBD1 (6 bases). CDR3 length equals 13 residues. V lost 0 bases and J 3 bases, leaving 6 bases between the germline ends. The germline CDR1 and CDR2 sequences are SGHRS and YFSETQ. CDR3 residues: CASSLDRDTEAFF. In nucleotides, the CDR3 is TGCGCCAGCAGCTTGGACAGGGACACTGAAGCTTTCTTT.

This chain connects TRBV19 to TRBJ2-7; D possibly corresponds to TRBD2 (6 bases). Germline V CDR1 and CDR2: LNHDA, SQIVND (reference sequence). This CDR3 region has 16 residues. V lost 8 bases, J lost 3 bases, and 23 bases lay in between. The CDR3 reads CASASGGAATIYEQYF. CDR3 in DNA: TGTGCCAGTGCTTCAGGAGGGGCAGCGACAATCTACGAGCAGTACTTC.

This chain's CDR3 is CASSKQFYEQYF. In DNA form, the CDR3 reads TGTGCCAGCAGTAAGCAGTTCTACGAGCAGTACTTC. V and J are TRBV28 and TRBJ2-7; D unclear. Germline V lookup: CDR1 MDHEN, CDR2 SYDVKM. This CDR3 comprises 12 residues. V was clipped by 5 bases and J by 3 bases, with 8 bases between them.

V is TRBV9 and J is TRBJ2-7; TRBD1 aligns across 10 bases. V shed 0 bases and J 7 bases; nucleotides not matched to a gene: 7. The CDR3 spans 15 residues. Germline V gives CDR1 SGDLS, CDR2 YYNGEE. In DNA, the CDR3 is TGTGCCAGCAGCGTAGAGAGACAGGGGGCGCGGGAGCAGTACTTC. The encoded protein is CASSVERQGAREQYF.

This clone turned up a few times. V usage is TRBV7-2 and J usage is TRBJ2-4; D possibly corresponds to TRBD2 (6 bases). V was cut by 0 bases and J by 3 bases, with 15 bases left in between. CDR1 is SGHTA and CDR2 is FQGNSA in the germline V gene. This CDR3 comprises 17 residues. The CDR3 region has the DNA TGTGCCAGCAGCTTAGCAGTCCCGGGAGCGGGCAAAAACATTCAGTACTTC. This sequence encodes CASSLAVPGAGKNIQYF.

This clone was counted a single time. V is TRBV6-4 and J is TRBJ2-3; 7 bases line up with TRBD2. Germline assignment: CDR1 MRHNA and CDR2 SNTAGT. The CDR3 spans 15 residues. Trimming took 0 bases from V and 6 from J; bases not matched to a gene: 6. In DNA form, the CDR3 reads TGTGCCAGCAGTGACTCAGTTGCGGGAGCGGATACGCAGTATTTT. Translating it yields CASSDSVAGADTQYF.

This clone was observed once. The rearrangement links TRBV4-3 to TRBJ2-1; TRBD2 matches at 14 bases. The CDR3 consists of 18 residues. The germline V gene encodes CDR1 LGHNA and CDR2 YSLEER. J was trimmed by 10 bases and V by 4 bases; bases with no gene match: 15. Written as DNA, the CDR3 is TGCGCCAGCAGCCGTGCCCCCCCGGGGACTAGCGGGAGTTTGGAGCAGTTCTTC. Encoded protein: CASSRAPPGTSGSLEQFF.

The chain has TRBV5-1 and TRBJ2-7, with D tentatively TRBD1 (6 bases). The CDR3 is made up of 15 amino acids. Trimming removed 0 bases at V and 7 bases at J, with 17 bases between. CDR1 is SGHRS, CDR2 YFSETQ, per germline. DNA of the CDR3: TGCGCCAGCAGCTTGGAAGTCAGGGGCTTAGGGGAGCAGTACTTC. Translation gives CASSLEVRGLGEQYF. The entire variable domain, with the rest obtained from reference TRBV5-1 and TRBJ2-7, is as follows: KAGVTQTPRYLIKTRGQQVTLSCSPISGHRSVSWYQQTPGQGLQFLFEYFSETQRNKGNFPGRFSGRQFSNSRSEMNVSTLELGDSALYLCASSLEVRGLGEQYFGPGTRLTVT.

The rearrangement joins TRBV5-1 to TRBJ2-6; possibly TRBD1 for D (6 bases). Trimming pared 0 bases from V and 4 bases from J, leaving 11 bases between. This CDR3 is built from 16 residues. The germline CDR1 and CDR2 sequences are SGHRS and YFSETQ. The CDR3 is CASSLGQEAGANVLTF. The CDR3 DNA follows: TGCGCCAGCAGCTTGGGACAGGAGGCCGGGGCCAACGTCCTGACTTTC.

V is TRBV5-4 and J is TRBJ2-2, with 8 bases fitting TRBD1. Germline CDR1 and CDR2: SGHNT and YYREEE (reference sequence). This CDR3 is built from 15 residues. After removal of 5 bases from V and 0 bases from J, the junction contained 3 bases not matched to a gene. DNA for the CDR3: TGTGCCAGCAGGCGGGGACAGGCGAACACCGGGGAGCTGTTTTTT. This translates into CASRRGQANTGELFF.

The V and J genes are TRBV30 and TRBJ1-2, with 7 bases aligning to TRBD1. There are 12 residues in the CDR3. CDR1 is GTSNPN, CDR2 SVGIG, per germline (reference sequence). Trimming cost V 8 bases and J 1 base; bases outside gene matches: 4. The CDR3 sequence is CARQGDNYGYTF. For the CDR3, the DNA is TGTGCCCGCCAGGGGGATAACTATGGCTACACCTTC.

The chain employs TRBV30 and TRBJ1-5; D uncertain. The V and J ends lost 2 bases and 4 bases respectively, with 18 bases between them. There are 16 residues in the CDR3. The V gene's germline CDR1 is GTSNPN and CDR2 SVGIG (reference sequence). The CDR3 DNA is TGTGCCTGGAGTTCCATGGGGAGGGAGAGTAATCAGCCCCAGCATTTT. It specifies CAWSSMGRESNQPQHF.

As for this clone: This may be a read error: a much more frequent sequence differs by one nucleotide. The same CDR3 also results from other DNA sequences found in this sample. Here the CDR3 DNA reads TGTGCCAGCAGCCCCGGACAGTACACCGGGGAGCTGTTTTTT. It is translated as CASSPGQYTGELFF. The chain recombines TRBV6-5 with TRBJ2-2; tentatively, D is TRBD1 (6 bases). In germline, CDR1 is MNHEY, CDR2 SVGAGI. This CDR3 is built from 14 residues. V was trimmed by 6 bases and J by 3 bases, leaving 11 bases between them.

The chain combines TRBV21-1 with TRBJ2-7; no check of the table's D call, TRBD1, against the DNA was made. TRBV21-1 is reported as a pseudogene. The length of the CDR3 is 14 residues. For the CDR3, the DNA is TGTGCCACCCGCGGGACAGTCGACTCCTACGAGCAGTACTTC. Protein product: CATRGTVDSYEQYF.

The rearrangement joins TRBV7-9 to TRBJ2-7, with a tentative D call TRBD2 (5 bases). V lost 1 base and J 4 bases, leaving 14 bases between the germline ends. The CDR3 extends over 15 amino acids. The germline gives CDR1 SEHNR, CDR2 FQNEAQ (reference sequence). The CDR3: CASSLDLGVMYEQYF. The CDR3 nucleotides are TGTGCCAGCAGCTTAGATCTGGGAGTGATGTACGAGCAGTACTTC.

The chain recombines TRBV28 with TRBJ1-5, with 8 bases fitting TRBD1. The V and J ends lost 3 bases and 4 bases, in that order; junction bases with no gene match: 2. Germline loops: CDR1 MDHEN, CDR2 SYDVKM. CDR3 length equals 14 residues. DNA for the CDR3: TGTGCCAGCAGTTTTGGGACAGGTAATCAGCCCCAGCATTTT. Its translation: CASSFGTGNQPQHF.